This T cell receptor beta chain came from a study of siplizumab effects on memory and regulatory T cells. Regarding the study as a whole: The diversity of naive T cells seemed greater than that of memory cells, and their alloresponse contribution seemed major.

Trimming removed 6 bases at V and 6 bases at J, with 17 bases between. The CDR3 length is 14 residues. Germline CDR1 SGHTA, CDR2 FQGNSA. Clones were read by immunoSEQ multiplex PCR, and TCRdb kept only the in-frame ones, dropping some. The table shows some 100,000 clones, with more than 85% occurring only once. Note on this clone: Its antigen is as yet unknown.

The sample consisted of CD4+ T cells sorted from blood. The TCR was taken from a human donor in good health. Some clones in this sample may be carry-over from other donors' samples. The chain employs TRBV7-2 and TRBJ1-1, with unresolved D. The CDR3 reads CASRPRAGGAEAFF. In DNA, the CDR3 is TGTGCCAGCAGACCTAGGGCGGGCGGCGCTGAAGCTTTCTTT.